This T cell receptor (beta chain) derives from a study of CD8 T cells in ankylosing spondylitis. This clonotype was found a few times. TCRdb re-called the 5' RACE reads through MiXCR, storing one row per CDR3 protein. Of over 25,000 distinct CDR3 sequences in the sample, 12% to 15% were seen once. Germline CDR1 reads MNHEY; CDR2 reads SMNVEV (reference sequence). V was clipped by 3 bases and J by 6 bases, with 11 bases between them. The CDR3 sequence is 14 residues long. The TCR was taken from a male donor with ankylosing spondylitis or in good health (not recorded which). Sequenced input: blood. The rearrangement uses TRBV27 and TRBJ2-2; D perhaps matches TRBD1 (5 bases). The DNA of the CDR3 is TGTGCCAGCAGTTTCCAGGGTCGGTCCGGGGAGCTGTTTTTT. Its protein is CASSFQGRSGELFF.